The 24 T cell receptor beta chains listed next were all sequenced from one sample in a study of T cells in Graves' hyperthyroidism and ophthalmopathy. It was RNA transcripts that yielded the amplified TCR beta CDR3 regions. TCR CDR3 underwent first-round RT-PCR with the HTBI primer set. TCRdb reprocessed the multiplex PCR reads with MiXCR, giving one entry per CDR3 protein. The table records fewer than 550,000 distinct CDR3 sequences, more than 15% of them present only once. The sequencing sample was made of blood. These receptors came from a woman aged 18-29 years with Graves' hyperthyroidism.

This clonotype was recorded at least ten times. The V call is TRBV30, the J call TRBJ1-6, with D maybe TRBD1 (5 bases). This CDR3 is 15 amino acids long. V was pared by 4 bases and J by 3 bases, with 13 bases between. CDR1 is GTSNPN and CDR2 is SVGIG in the germline V gene (reference sequence). The DNA for the CDR3 is TGTGCCTGGAATCACCGGGACGGCTATAATTCACCCCTCCACTTT. This codes for CAWNHRDGYNSPLHF. Full variable domain (missing parts from reference TRBV30 and TRBJ1-6): SQTIHQWPATLVQPVGSPLSLECTVEGTSNPNLYWYRQAAGRGLQLLFYSVGIGQISSEVPQNLSASRPQDRQFILSSKKLLLSDSGFYLCAWNHRDGYNSPLHFGNGTRLTVT.

This clonotype was picked up many times. The rearrangement joins TRBV20-1 to TRBJ2-7; a possible D gene is TRBD2 (7 bases). The length of the CDR3 is 15 residues. Per germline, CDR1 DFQATT and CDR2 SNEGSKA (reference sequence). V shed 3 bases and J shed 4 bases, with 19 bases lying between them. CDR3 in amino acids: CSARSGGGSAYEQYF. DNA of the CDR3: TGCAGTGCTAGGTCCGGGGGCGGGAGTGCGTACGAGCAGTACTTC.

This clonotype was seen only a few times. V usage is TRBV6-2 or TRBV6-3 and J usage is TRBJ2-1; 14 bases align to TRBD2. Losses at the gene ends were 4 bases for V and 7 bases for J; bases not matched to a gene: 9. CDR3 length: 17 residues. Germline loops: CDR1 MNHEY, CDR2 SVGEGT. CDR3 DNA sequence: TGTGCCAGCAGTTTTGCCCCCGGGACTAGCGGGAGAAATGAGCAGTTCTTC. It encodes CASSFAPGTSGRNEQFF.

This clonotype has at least ten counts. CDR3 loop: CAIRQWTGHSGNTIYF. For the CDR3, the DNA is TGTGCCATCAGACAATGGACAGGACACTCTGGAAACACCATATATTTT. The chain is built from TRBV10-3 and TRBJ1-3; 7 bases are a match to TRBD1. Germline values: CDR1 ENHRY, CDR2 SYGVKD. The junction had 8 bases not matched to a gene; V was cut back by 6 bases and J by 0 bases. This CDR3 region has 16 residues.

In this sample, this clonotype turned up many times. The chain recombines TRBV11-2 with TRBJ2-5, with D possibly TRBD1 on 6 matching bases. CDR1 and CDR2 from the germline V gene are SGHAT and FQNNGV. With 1 base removed from V and 4 bases from J, the gap between germline ends came to 16 bases. This CDR3 contains 16 residues. CDR3 DNA sequence: TGTGCCAGCAGCTTAGGGAACAGGGTTGCCGCAGAGACCCAGTACTTC. Its protein product is CASSLGNRVAAETQYF.

Remarks on this clonotype: A much larger clonotype is one base distant, so this may be a read error. The V gene is TRBV6-1, the J gene TRBJ1-1; D uncertain. The V gene's germline CDR1 is MNHNS and CDR2 SASEGT. The CDR3 length is 12 residues. The V and J ends lost 4 bases and 5 bases respectively, with 8 bases between them. The CDR3 nucleotides are TGTGCCAGCAGTGGAGGGTATACTGAAGCTTTCTTT. It yields the protein CASSGGYTEAFF.

This clonotype was seen more than once but under ten times. The V gene is TRBV18, the J gene TRBJ2-3, with D possibly TRBD2 on 6 matching bases. V was pared by 2 bases and J by 1 base, with 13 bases between. In germline, CDR1 is KGHSH, CDR2 LQKENI. CDR3 length equals 16 residues. The DNA of the CDR3 is TGTGCCAGCTCACCATCTCTAGGCGGGGGCACAGATACGCAGTATTTT. Its translation: CASSPSLGGGTDTQYF.

The table lists this clonotype with many counts. The rearrangement links TRBV29-1 to TRBJ1-2; 8 nucleotides agree with TRBD1. The germline CDR1 and CDR2 sequences are SQVTM and ANQGSEA. The CDR3 has 11 amino acids. Unmatched junction bases numbered 6, after V lost 7 bases and J lost 8 bases. The CDR3 loop reads CSAPTGDGYTF. CDR3 DNA: TGCAGCGCCCCGACAGGGGACGGCTACACCTTC.

The V and J genes are TRBV19 and TRBJ1-2, with 9 bases fitting TRBD1. The V and J ends lost 5 bases and 6 bases, in that order; junction bases with no gene match: 7. This CDR3 has 14 residues. The germline V gene has CDR1 LNHDA and CDR2 SQIVND (reference sequence). The CDR3 sequence is CASSPWDRAHGYTF. In DNA, the CDR3 is TGTGCCAGTAGTCCTTGGGACAGGGCCCATGGCTACACCTTC. Supplemented by reference TRBV19 and TRBJ1-2, the full variable domain reads DGGITQSPKYLFRKEGQNVTLSCEQNLNHDAMYWYRQDPGQGLRLIYYSQIVNDFQKGDIAEGYSVSREKKESFPLTVTSAQKNPTAFYLCASSPWDRAHGYTFGSGTRLTVV.

This clonotype was found many times. The J gene is TRBJ2-3, the V gene TRBV12-3 or TRBV12-4; 8 nucleotides line up with TRBD2. This CDR3 region has 16 residues. Unmatched junction bases numbered 16, after V lost 5 bases and J lost 9 bases. The CDR3 region has the DNA TGTGCCAGCAGTCACGGGCGGAGGGTAGCGGGGATGACGCAGTATTTT. Its translation is CASSHGRRVAGMTQYF.

This clonotype was recorded many times. The chain links TRBV12-3 or TRBV12-4 to TRBJ1-3; D is uncertain. The CDR3 contains 15 residues. V lost 6 bases and J lost 0, with 12 bases in between. CDR3 DNA sequence: TGTGCCAGCAGCCCGGCCCCGAACTCTGGAAACACCATATATTTT. This codes for CASSPAPNSGNTIYF.

The V call is TRBV7-2, the J call TRBJ2-5; 9 positions agree with TRBD2. Germline V gene data show CDR1 as SGHTA and CDR2 as FQGNSA. Germline trimming cut 1 base from V and 4 bases from J; bases unmatched to any gene: 7. The CDR3 sequence is 16 residues long. CDR3 protein: CASSLGGGGAGETQYF. The CDR3 DNA sequence: TGTGCCAGCAGCTTAGGTGGCGGGGGGGCCGGAGAGACCCAGTACTTC.

This clonotype was found a few times. The chain uses TRBV4-2 and TRBJ2-7; D is perhaps TRBD2 (6 bases). V was cut by 1 base and J by 4 bases, with 8 bases left in between. The CDR3 has 13 residues. The germline CDR1 and CDR2 sequences are LGHNA and YNFKEQ. The CDR3 DNA follows: TGTGCCAGCAGCCAAGCGGGGGAATACGAGCAGTACTTC. Its protein product is CASSQAGEYEQYF.

There are many counts of this clonotype. This chain connects TRBV27 to TRBJ1-2, with D possibly matching TRBD1 (6 bases). CDR3 size: 13 residues. Per the germline V gene, CDR1 is MNHEY and CDR2 is SMNVEV (reference sequence). The V end was cut by 6 bases, the J end by 2 bases, with 10 bases between. In DNA, the CDR3 is TGTGCCAGCAGGAGGGGGACAAACTATGGCTACACCTTC. Protein product: CASRRGTNYGYTF.

This clonotype was seen at least ten times. The rearrangement uses TRBV2 and TRBJ2-7; 10 bases map to TRBD2. The CDR3 is made up of 13 amino acids. V lost 8 bases and J lost 5; bases outside the gene matches: 6. Germline loops: CDR1 SNHLY, CDR2 FYNNEI. The CDR3 coding sequence is TGTGCCAGCGGGGGACTAGCGTCAAACGAGCAGTACTTC. Protein product: CASGGLASNEQYF.

Notes on this clonotype: A much larger clone differs from this one at a single base, so this may be a read error. The rearrangement joins TRBV6-6 to TRBJ2-3; D remains ambiguous. Germline CDR1 reads MNHNY; CDR2 reads SVGAGI (reference sequence). The CDR3 extends over 17 amino acids. The CDR3 spells CANSYLSLDGGTDTQYF. Written as DNA, the CDR3 is TGTGCCAACAGTTACTTAAGCCTCGACGGTGGCACAGATACGCAGTATTTT.

This clonotype came up a few times. V gene TRBV7-2 combines with J gene TRBJ1-2, with TRBD1 matching 9 bases. CDR1 SGHTA and CDR2 FQGNSA come from the germline V gene. The CDR3 has 15 amino acids. V lost 3 bases, J lost 5 bases, and 7 bases stayed unmatched. This CDR3 reads CASSFGSGTGYGYTF. CDR3 coding DNA: TGTGCCAGCAGCTTCGGCTCCGGGACAGGGTATGGCTACACCTTC.

The gene calls are TRBV6-4 and TRBJ2-3; TRBD2 matches 14 bases. Germline CDR1 and CDR2: MRHNA and SNTAGT. There are 16 residues in the CDR3. V was pared by 7 bases and J by 8 bases, with 11 bases of the junction left unmatched. CDR3 region: CASIRLAGGAIVTQYF. The CDR3 coding sequence is TGTGCCAGCATTCGACTAGCGGGGGGGGCGATTGTTACGCAGTATTTT.

This clonotype has at least ten counts. The chain is built from TRBV10-2 and TRBJ2-3; 7 nucleotides align to TRBD2. CDR1 and CDR2 (germline): WSHSY, SAAADI. This CDR3 is built from 14 residues. The V segment lost 6 bases and the J segment 6 bases; nucleotides outside the gene matches: 9. CDR3 residues: CASRPGTTSDTQYF. The CDR3 DNA is TGCGCCAGCAGACCCGGGACTACGAGCGATACGCAGTATTTT.

This clonotype was counted at least ten times. The gene calls are TRBV12-3 or TRBV12-4 and TRBJ2-7; no definite D call. V was trimmed by 3 bases and J by 7 bases, leaving 16 bases between them. The CDR3 is made up of 14 amino acids. CDR3 loop: CASSFDSSGREQYF. As DNA, the CDR3 is TGTGCCAGCAGTTTCGATAGCAGTGGTAGGGAGCAGTACTTC.

There are many counts of this clonotype. The chain recombines TRBV28 with TRBJ2-3, with 8 bases identical to TRBD2. V lost 6 bases, J lost 3 bases, and 8 bases stayed unmatched. This CDR3 region has 15 residues. The germline V gene encodes CDR1 MDHEN and CDR2 SYDVKM. CDR3 residues: CASSYVSGGTDTQYF. In DNA form, the CDR3 reads TGTGCCAGCAGCTACGTCAGCGGGGGTACAGATACGCAGTATTTT.

This clonotype appeared many times. CDR3 sequence: CASSLGTGVTYNEQFF. The CDR3, as DNA: TGCGCCAGCAGCTTGGGGACAGGGGTAACCTACAATGAGCAGTTCTTC. The rearrangement links TRBV5-1 to TRBJ2-1, with 9 bases that match TRBD1. Looked up from germline, CDR1 is SGHRS and CDR2 is YFSETQ. Trimming cost V 0 bases and J 2 bases; bases outside gene matches: 3. This CDR3 is 16 amino acids long.

This clonotype was observed many times. The chain joins TRBV6-5 to TRBJ2-7; 15 bases align to TRBD2. Germline CDR1 MNHEY, CDR2 SVGAGI. This CDR3 has 18 residues. Trimming at V came to 4 bases and at J to 0 bases, leaving 7 bases not matched to a gene. The CDR3 DNA is TGTGCCAGCAGTTGGGGACTAGCGGGGGGCCGAAGCTCCTACGAGCAGTACTTC. This codes for CASSWGLAGGRSSYEQYF.

There are a few counts of this clonotype. This chain connects TRBV2 to TRBJ1-3; weak D call: TRBD1 (5 bases). CDR3 size: 16 residues. Deletions cut 0 bases from V and 6 bases from J, with 15 bases between. Germline V gene lookup returns CDR1 SNHLY and CDR2 FYNNEI. CDR3 sequence reads: CASSEAQGAIINTIYF. CDR3 DNA: TGTGCCAGCAGTGAAGCGCAAGGGGCTATTATAAACACCATATATTTT.